Given below is one T cell receptor (beta chain) in context. Profiled with immunoSEQ multiplex PCR; TCRdb holds only in-frame clones, not every one. In the table there are around 400,000 clones, about 87% of which are singletons. The V gene lost 7 bases and the J gene lost 11 bases, with 26 bases spanning the gap. Per germline, CDR1 MNHEY and CDR2 SVGAGI. The CDR3 spans 15 residues. This record comes from a study of blood T cell repertoires in COVID-19. On the study more broadly: The United States, Italy and Spain were the sources of the acute and convalescent COVID-19 samples.

This TCR came from a woman aged 55-69 years with COVID-19, enrolled during active disease. The sequenced material came from peripheral blood. V is TRBV6-5 and J is TRBJ1-1; the D gene is possibly TRBD1 (6 bases). CDR3 protein: CASNKGVLRGEGAFF. For the CDR3, the DNA is TGTGCCAGCAATAAGGGGGTACTACGCGGTGAGGGGGCTTTCTTT.